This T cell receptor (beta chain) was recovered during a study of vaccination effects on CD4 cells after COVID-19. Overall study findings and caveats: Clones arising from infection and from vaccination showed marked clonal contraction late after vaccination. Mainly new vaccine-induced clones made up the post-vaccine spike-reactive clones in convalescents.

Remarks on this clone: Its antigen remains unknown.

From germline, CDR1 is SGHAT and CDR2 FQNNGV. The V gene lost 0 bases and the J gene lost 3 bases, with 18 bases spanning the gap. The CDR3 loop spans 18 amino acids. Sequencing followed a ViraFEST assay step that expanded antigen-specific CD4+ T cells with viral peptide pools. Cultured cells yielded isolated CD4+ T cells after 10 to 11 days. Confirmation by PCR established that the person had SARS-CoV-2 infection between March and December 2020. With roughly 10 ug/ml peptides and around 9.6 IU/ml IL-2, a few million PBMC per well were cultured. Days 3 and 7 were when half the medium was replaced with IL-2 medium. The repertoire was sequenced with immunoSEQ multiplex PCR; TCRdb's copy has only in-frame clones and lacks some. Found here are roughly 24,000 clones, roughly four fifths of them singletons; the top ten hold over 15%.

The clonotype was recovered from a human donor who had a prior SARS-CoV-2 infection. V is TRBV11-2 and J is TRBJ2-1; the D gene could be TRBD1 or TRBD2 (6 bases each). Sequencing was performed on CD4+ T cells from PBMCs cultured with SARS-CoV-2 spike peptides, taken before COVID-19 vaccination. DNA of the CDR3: TGTGCCAGCAGCTTAGAATTAGGGGGGACGGGGCGCTACAATGAGCAGTTCTTC. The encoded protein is CASSLELGGTGRYNEQFF.